These 31 T cell receptor beta chains were all obtained from the same sample, sequenced in a study of identical twins. TCRdb reprocessed the 5' RACE reads via MiXCR and lists one record per CDR3 protein. The data show some 660,000 distinct CDR3 sequences, around 8.6% seen once. In addition, the sample was reused for a study of yellow fever vaccine responses in identical twins.

Sequencing was carried out using PBMCs. These receptors all stem from a woman aged 18 to 35 in good health.

This clonotype has ten or more counts. The chain is built from TRBV12-3 or TRBV12-4 and TRBJ2-3, with D tentatively TRBD1 or TRBD2 (6 bases each). There are 15 residues in the CDR3. V lost 7 bases and J 0 bases, leaving 14 bases between the germline ends. The CDR3 DNA is TGTGCCAGCAAAAGTACAGGGACTAGCACAGATACGCAGTATTTT. Protein product: CASKSTGTSTDTQYF.

In this sample, this clonotype turned up a few times. This chain joins TRBV20-1 and TRBJ1-1; tentatively, D is TRBD1 (5 bases). Germline CDR1 DFQATT, CDR2 SNEGSKA (reference sequence). This CDR3 is built from 13 residues. V was shortened by 4 bases and J by 3 bases, with 12 bases between the two germline ends. The CDR3 DNA reads TGCAGTGCTAATAGGGTAGGGGACACTGAAGCTTTCTTT. Its translation is CSANRVGDTEAFF.

This clonotype was observed a handful of times. In DNA, the CDR3 is TGTGCCAGCCGTTCACAGGGTAGCTACGAGCAGTACTTC. It yields the protein CASRSQGSYEQYF. The rearrangement links TRBV7-9 to TRBJ2-7; D possibly corresponds to TRBD1 (6 bases). This CDR3 contains 13 residues. Trimming cost V 8 bases and J 3 bases, with 14 bases left between them. Germline V gives CDR1 SEHNR, CDR2 FQNEAQ (reference sequence).

This sequence joins TRBV14 and TRBJ1-2; TRBD1 matches at 10 bases. The length of the CDR3 is 15 residues. Germline V gene data show CDR1 as SGHDN and CDR2 as FVKESK. J gave up 8 bases and V 1 base, and 7 bases lay outside the gene matches. In DNA, the CDR3 is TGTGCCAGCAGCCAAGTTGCAGGGACAGGGGAAGGCTACACCTTC. Its translation is CASSQVAGTGEGYTF.

This clonotype was seen a handful of times. The J gene is TRBJ2-3, the V gene TRBV7-8, with TRBD1 matching over 9 bases. The V and J ends lost 5 bases and 4 bases, in that order; junction bases with no gene match: 7. The CDR3 runs to 15 residues. Germline V gene data show CDR1 as SGHVS and CDR2 as FQNEAQ. CDR3 protein: CASSPRDRASDTQYF. CDR3 in DNA: TGTGCCAGCAGCCCCCGGGACAGGGCCTCAGATACGCAGTATTTT.

The chain combines TRBV12-3 or TRBV12-4 with TRBJ2-2, with D perhaps TRBD1 (7 bases). This CDR3 spans 16 amino acids. The V end lost 7 bases, the J end lost 5 bases, and 20 bases lay between the germline ends. CDR3 in DNA: TGTGCCAGCACCCCAGGGGGGACGAGAGGGACCGGGGAGCTGTTTTTT. Amino acid sequence: CASTPGGTRGTGELFF.

Ten or more counts support this clonotype. This chain joins TRBV24-1 and TRBJ1-5; D is unclear. The CDR3 totals 16 residues. Germline V gene lookup returns CDR1 KGHDR and CDR2 SFDVKD. V was shortened by 5 bases and J by 4 bases, with 17 bases between the two germline ends. The CDR3 bases are TGTGCCACCAGTGGGACCGGGAGTTGGTCAAATCAGCCCCAGCATTTT. Protein: CATSGTGSWSNQPQHF.

The V call is TRBV5-1, the J call TRBJ2-3; D gene unclear. Trimming took off 0 bases at V and 0 bases at J, with 5 bases between the two ends. Per the germline V gene, CDR1 is SGHRS and CDR2 is YFSETQ. The CDR3 runs 14 residues. As DNA, the CDR3 is TGCGCCAGCAGCTTGGAACAGAGCACAGATACGCAGTATTTT. Its translation: CASSLEQSTDTQYF.

The chain recombines TRBV9 with TRBJ2-5; D remains unclear. Germline-derived CDR1 and CDR2 are SGDLS and YYNGEE. V was cut by 3 bases and J by 4 bases, with 13 bases left in between. The CDR3 extends over 14 amino acids. DNA of the CDR3: TGTGCCAGCAGCGCACAAGCGATTCGAGAGACCCAGTACTTC. Translated, it gives CASSAQAIRETQYF.

This chain links TRBV12-3 or TRBV12-4 with TRBJ2-7; 8 bases align to TRBD1. The CDR3 runs 15 residues. The junction had 6 bases not matched to a gene; V was cut back by 5 bases and J by 0 bases. The CDR3 nucleotides read TGTGCCAGCAGTCCACAACAGGGGGGCTCCTACGAGCAGTACTTC. It codes for CASSPQQGGSYEQYF.

This clonotype has a count of ten or more. The rearrangement links TRBV7-2 to TRBJ2-1; either TRBD1 or TRBD2 may fit D (5 bases each). From germline, CDR1 is SGHTA and CDR2 FQGNSA. V dropped 0 bases and J dropped 9 bases, with 21 bases sitting between them. The CDR3 has 17 residues. The CDR3 loop reads CASSLALWDAGRGEQFF. The CDR3 DNA is TGTGCCAGCAGCTTAGCGCTCTGGGACGCCGGAAGGGGTGAGCAGTTCTTC.

This clonotype was detected many times. The chain employs TRBV20-1 and TRBJ1-6; 9 bases align to TRBD1. Germline lookup yields CDR1 DFQATT and CDR2 SNEGSKA (reference sequence). Trimming removed 5 bases from V and 4 bases from J; junction bases left unmatched: 6. This CDR3 contains 15 residues. For the CDR3, the DNA is TGCAGTGCTTCTCGGGACAGGGCTTATAATTCACCCCTCCACTTT. Protein product: CSASRDRAYNSPLHF.

This clonotype was counted many times. This rearrangement joins TRBV29-1 to TRBJ2-2; maybe TRBD2 (5 bases). The germline V gene encodes CDR1 SQVTM and CDR2 ANQGSEA. CDR3 length equals 13 residues. The V end lost 6 bases, the J end lost 1 base, and 9 bases lay between the germline ends. The CDR3 spells CSVEAENTGELFF. CDR3 in DNA: TGCAGCGTGGAGGCGGAGAACACCGGGGAGCTGTTTTTT.

This clonotype came up once. The chain carries TRBV20-1 and TRBJ2-5, with 10 bases that match TRBD1. Per the germline V gene, CDR1 is DFQATT and CDR2 is SNEGSKA (reference sequence). Losses at the gene ends were 3 bases for V and 5 bases for J; bases not matched to a gene: 12. The CDR3 covers 16 residues. CDR3 region: CSASGRQGAKWETQYF. Here the CDR3 DNA reads TGCAGTGCTAGCGGCCGACAGGGGGCGAAGTGGGAGACCCAGTACTTC.

This clonotype appeared a few times. J is TRBJ2-5 and V is TRBV3-1; TRBD1 might be the D (5 bases). The CDR3 is made up of 15 amino acids. CDR1 LGHDT and CDR2 YNNKEL come from the germline V gene (reference sequence). V was shortened by 0 bases and J by 5 bases, with 13 bases between the two germline ends. CDR3 sequence (DNA): TGTGCCAGCAGCCAAGATCAGGGTTTTCCGGAGACCCAGTACTTC. This codes for CASSQDQGFPETQYF.

This clonotype was seen repeatedly, ten times or more. The chain links TRBV12-3 or TRBV12-4 to TRBJ2-3, with TRBD1 matching over 8 bases. CDR3 length: 14 residues. V trimming: 5 bases; J trimming: 4 bases; junction bases outside the gene matches: 5. Here the CDR3 reads CASSPRGQADTQYF. The DNA for the CDR3 is TGTGCCAGCAGTCCCCGGGGACAGGCAGATACGCAGTATTTT.

This clonotype was detected a few times. The chain joins TRBV3-1 to TRBJ2-7; D is unclear. V was pared by 0 bases and J by 4 bases, with 10 bases between. Germline V gene sequence: CDR1 LGHDT, CDR2 YNNKEL (reference sequence). This CDR3 has 14 amino acids. In DNA, the CDR3 is TGTGCCAGCAGCCAAGAAATCGCGGCTTACGAGCAGTACTTC. Its translation: CASSQEIAAYEQYF.

The rearrangement uses TRBV10-3 and TRBJ2-7; unclear D gene. This CDR3 comprises 14 residues. Germline V CDR1 and CDR2: ENHRY, SYGVKD. V dropped 7 bases and J dropped 0 bases, with 13 bases sitting between them. CDR3 sequence (DNA): TGTGCCATCAATGATCTCGCTAGCTCCTACGAGCAGTACTTC. Its protein is CAINDLASSYEQYF.

The CDR3 region has the DNA TGTGCCATCAGCCCATCGACAGGGCAGAACCTCCAAGAGACCCAGTACTTC. Its translation: CAISPSTGQNLQETQYF. The chain joins TRBV10-3 to TRBJ2-5, with 7 bases identical to TRBD1. The CDR3 runs to 17 residues. V gave up 6 bases and J gave up 1 base; unmatched junction bases: 14. In germline, CDR1 is ENHRY, CDR2 SYGVKD.

The chain joins TRBV6-2 or TRBV6-3 to TRBJ2-1, with D possibly being TRBD1 (6 bases). CDR1 is MNHEY, CDR2 SVGEGT, per germline. This CDR3 is 14 amino acids long. V lost 6 bases, J lost 9 bases, and 18 bases lay in between. The CDR3 spells CASRLLGTSGEQFF. Here the CDR3 DNA reads TGTGCCAGCAGACTTTTAGGGACATCGGGTGAGCAGTTCTTC.

This clonotype was observed at least ten times. This chain joins TRBV5-1 and TRBJ2-1; D perhaps matches TRBD2 (5 bases). With 5 bases removed from V and 8 bases from J, the gap between germline ends came to 11 bases. There are 12 residues in the CDR3. Germline V lookup: CDR1 SGHRS, CDR2 YFSETQ. CDR3 coding DNA: TGCGCCAGCAGAAGCGGCGGGTATGAGCAGTTCTTC. It specifies CASRSGGYEQFF.

This clonotype appeared many times. This chain links TRBV6-1 with TRBJ1-5, with D perhaps matching TRBD1 (5 bases). The V gene's germline CDR1 is MNHNS and CDR2 SASEGT. V lost 5 bases, J lost 3 bases, and 11 bases lay in between. The CDR3 is 14 residues long. CDR3 in DNA: TGTGCCAGCAGTACCCAGGGTATCAATCAGCCCCAGCATTTT. Translated: CASSTQGINQPQHF.

The chain links TRBV12-3 or TRBV12-4 to TRBJ2-7; D perhaps matches TRBD1 (5 bases). With 5 bases removed from V and 3 bases from J, the gap between germline ends came to 17 bases. The CDR3 loop spans 15 amino acids. For the CDR3, the DNA is TGTGCCAGCAGTCCACGCGACAGCGTTTACTACGAGCAGTACTTC. This translates into CASSPRDSVYYEQYF.

This clonotype has only a few counts. V is TRBV3-1 and J is TRBJ2-7, with D possibly being TRBD2 (6 bases). The germline CDR1 and CDR2 sequences are LGHDT and YNNKEL (reference sequence). V dropped 3 bases and J dropped 7 bases, with 10 bases sitting between them. The CDR3 is 12 amino acids. CDR3 nucleotide sequence: TGTGCCAGCAGCCAGGTTCGGGGGGAGCAGTACTTC. It encodes CASSQVRGEQYF.

This clonotype was seen more than once but under ten times. This chain joins TRBV9 and TRBJ1-6; D is possibly TRBD1 (5 bases). CDR1 and CDR2 (germline): SGDLS, YYNGEE. Trimming pared 2 bases from V and 0 bases from J, leaving 12 bases between. This CDR3 is 17 amino acids long. The CDR3 bases are TGTGCCAGCAGCGTGGACACGGAGAGCTCCTATAATTCACCCCTCCACTTT. Its protein product is CASSVDTESSYNSPLHF.

The CDR3 region has the DNA TGCAGTGCTAGGATTAACTACAGAGATACGCAGTATTTT. It is translated as CSARINYRDTQYF. V is TRBV20-1 and J is TRBJ2-3; D is unresolved. Germline V lookup: CDR1 DFQATT, CDR2 SNEGSKA (reference sequence). Between the trimmed V and J ends, which lost 3 bases and 5 bases, there was a span of 12 bases. The CDR3 is made up of 13 amino acids.

This chain uses TRBV11-2 with TRBJ2-7; 12 bases align to TRBD2. The CDR3 is 16 amino acids. Germline-derived CDR1 and CDR2 are SGHAT and FQNNGV. Trimming removed 6 bases from V and 0 bases from J; junction bases left unmatched: 6. Written as DNA, the CDR3 is TGTGCCAGCAGATACGGACTAGCGGGGAGCTCCTACGAGCAGTACTTC. Its protein product is CASRYGLAGSSYEQYF. Full variable domain (outside the CDR3, taken from reference TRBV11-2 and TRBJ2-7): EAGVAQSPRYKIIEKRQSVAFWCNPISGHATLYWYQQILGQGPKLLIQFQNNGVVDDSQLPKDRFSAERLKGVDSTLKIQPAKLEDSAVYLCASRYGLAGSSYEQYFGPGTRLTVT.

This clonotype occurred many times. The chain recombines TRBV29-1 with TRBJ2-7; 9 positions agree with TRBD1. Germline CDR1 reads SQVTM; CDR2 reads ANQGSEA. The trim removed 8 bases at V and 3 bases at J, leaving 5 bases unmatched. The CDR3 contains 12 residues. The CDR3 DNA reads TGCAGCATCCTGGGACAGGGCTACGAGCAGTACTTC. This sequence encodes CSILGQGYEQYF.

This rearrangement joins TRBV24-1 to TRBJ2-3; D is unresolved. CDR3 length: 12 amino acids. The germline CDR1 and CDR2 sequences are KGHDR and SFDVKD. The V gene lost 10 bases and the J gene lost 1 base, with 8 bases spanning the gap. This CDR3 is CATQSGTDTQYF. The CDR3 bases are TGTGCCACTCAGAGTGGCACAGATACGCAGTATTTT.

This clonotype was seen a handful of times. This chain links TRBV4-3 with TRBJ1-6; D not resolved. From germline, CDR1 is LGHNA and CDR2 YSLEER. Trimming cost V 5 bases and J 7 bases, with 9 bases left between them. The CDR3 sequence is 13 residues long. The chain's CDR3 is CASSVAGNSPLHF. The CDR3 bases are TGCGCCAGCAGCGTGGCGGGGAATTCACCCCTCCACTTT.

The rearrangement links TRBV3-1 to TRBJ2-7; 7 bases map to TRBD2. The V segment lost 5 bases and the J segment 4 bases; nucleotides outside the gene matches: 8. Germline loops: CDR1 LGHDT, CDR2 YNNKEL (reference sequence). The CDR3 sequence is 14 residues long. CDR3 in DNA: TGTGCCAGCAGCACGGGCGGGAGCCATTACGAGCAGTACTTC. It codes for CASSTGGSHYEQYF.